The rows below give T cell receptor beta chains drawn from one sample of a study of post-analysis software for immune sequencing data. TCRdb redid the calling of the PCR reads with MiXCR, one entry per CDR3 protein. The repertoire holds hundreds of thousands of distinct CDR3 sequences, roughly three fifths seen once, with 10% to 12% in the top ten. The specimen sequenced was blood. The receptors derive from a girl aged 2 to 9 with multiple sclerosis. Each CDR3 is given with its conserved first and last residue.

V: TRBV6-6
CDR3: CASSYSGGNEQYF

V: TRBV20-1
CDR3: CSARDATEKVWFYEQYF

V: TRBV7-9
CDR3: CASSLGLAGRADTQYF

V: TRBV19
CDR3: CASSVGWGNYGYTF

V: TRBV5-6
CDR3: CASSLDRTGSSYEQYF

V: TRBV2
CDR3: CASGWGTYEQYF

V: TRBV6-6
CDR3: CASSYRQETQYF

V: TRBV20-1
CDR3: CSAKPGQGFLETQYF

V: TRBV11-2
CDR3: CASSLGHGAGGAETQYF

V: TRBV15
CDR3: CATSRYEGSGNTIYF

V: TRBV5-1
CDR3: CASSPLGTSLVYEQYF

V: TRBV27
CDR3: CASSFRQPNQPQHF

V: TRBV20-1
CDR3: CISQGGTGDNYGYTF

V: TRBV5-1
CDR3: CASKVSAGELFF

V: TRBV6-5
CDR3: CASMIGRDYNEQFF

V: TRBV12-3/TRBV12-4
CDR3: CASSSGLVSPETQYF

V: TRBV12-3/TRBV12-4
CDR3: CASSTSRDYGYTF

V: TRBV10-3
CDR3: CAISLTSPDTQYF

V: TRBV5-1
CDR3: CASSSGQGANEQYF

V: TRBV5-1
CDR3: CASSLGLAGDNLYEQYF

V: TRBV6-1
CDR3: CASHGRGTEAFF

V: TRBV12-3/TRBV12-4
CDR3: CASSRGGRETQYF

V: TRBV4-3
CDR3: CASSRTPADTQYF

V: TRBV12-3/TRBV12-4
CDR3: CASSLWGLRDYGYTF

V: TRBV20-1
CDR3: CSVRGRKTEDNSPLHF

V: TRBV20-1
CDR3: CSAPKGATDTQYF

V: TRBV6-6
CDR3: CASALYSSTSGQETQYF

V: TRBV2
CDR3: CASSEARAGGNEQYF

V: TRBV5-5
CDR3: CASSLDRTYEQYF